This record looks at one T cell receptor (beta chain) sequence and its context. The antigen remains unidentified. This sample is part of a study of memory CD4+ T cells and cytomegalovirus serostatus. Study-level background: Healthy Belgian adult donors included about nine CMV-positive and 24 CMV-negative people. Study outcomes and limitations: About 40% of the roughly 160 known CMV-associated TCRbeta sequences appeared in CD4+ memory.

The germline CDR1 and CDR2 sequences are SNHLY and FYNNEI. Trimming removed 6 bases from V and 11 bases from J; junction bases left unmatched: 11. The CDR3 is made up of 14 amino acids. Assay used: immunoSEQ multiplex PCR; TCRdb lists only in-frame clones, some missing. This table has 75,000 to 90,000 clones, approximately 80% appearing once. Single viable CD3+CD4+CD8-CD45RO+ cells were sorted as the memory CD4+ T cells. Material for sequencing was memory CD4+ T cells from blood. V gene TRBV2 combines with J gene TRBJ1-4; 8 bases map to TRBD1. This sequence originates from an adult in good health and CMV-seronegative. The CDR3 DNA reads TGTGCCAGCAGAATGGACAGGGAGATGGGGAAACTGTTTTTT. This gives the protein CASRMDREMGKLFF.